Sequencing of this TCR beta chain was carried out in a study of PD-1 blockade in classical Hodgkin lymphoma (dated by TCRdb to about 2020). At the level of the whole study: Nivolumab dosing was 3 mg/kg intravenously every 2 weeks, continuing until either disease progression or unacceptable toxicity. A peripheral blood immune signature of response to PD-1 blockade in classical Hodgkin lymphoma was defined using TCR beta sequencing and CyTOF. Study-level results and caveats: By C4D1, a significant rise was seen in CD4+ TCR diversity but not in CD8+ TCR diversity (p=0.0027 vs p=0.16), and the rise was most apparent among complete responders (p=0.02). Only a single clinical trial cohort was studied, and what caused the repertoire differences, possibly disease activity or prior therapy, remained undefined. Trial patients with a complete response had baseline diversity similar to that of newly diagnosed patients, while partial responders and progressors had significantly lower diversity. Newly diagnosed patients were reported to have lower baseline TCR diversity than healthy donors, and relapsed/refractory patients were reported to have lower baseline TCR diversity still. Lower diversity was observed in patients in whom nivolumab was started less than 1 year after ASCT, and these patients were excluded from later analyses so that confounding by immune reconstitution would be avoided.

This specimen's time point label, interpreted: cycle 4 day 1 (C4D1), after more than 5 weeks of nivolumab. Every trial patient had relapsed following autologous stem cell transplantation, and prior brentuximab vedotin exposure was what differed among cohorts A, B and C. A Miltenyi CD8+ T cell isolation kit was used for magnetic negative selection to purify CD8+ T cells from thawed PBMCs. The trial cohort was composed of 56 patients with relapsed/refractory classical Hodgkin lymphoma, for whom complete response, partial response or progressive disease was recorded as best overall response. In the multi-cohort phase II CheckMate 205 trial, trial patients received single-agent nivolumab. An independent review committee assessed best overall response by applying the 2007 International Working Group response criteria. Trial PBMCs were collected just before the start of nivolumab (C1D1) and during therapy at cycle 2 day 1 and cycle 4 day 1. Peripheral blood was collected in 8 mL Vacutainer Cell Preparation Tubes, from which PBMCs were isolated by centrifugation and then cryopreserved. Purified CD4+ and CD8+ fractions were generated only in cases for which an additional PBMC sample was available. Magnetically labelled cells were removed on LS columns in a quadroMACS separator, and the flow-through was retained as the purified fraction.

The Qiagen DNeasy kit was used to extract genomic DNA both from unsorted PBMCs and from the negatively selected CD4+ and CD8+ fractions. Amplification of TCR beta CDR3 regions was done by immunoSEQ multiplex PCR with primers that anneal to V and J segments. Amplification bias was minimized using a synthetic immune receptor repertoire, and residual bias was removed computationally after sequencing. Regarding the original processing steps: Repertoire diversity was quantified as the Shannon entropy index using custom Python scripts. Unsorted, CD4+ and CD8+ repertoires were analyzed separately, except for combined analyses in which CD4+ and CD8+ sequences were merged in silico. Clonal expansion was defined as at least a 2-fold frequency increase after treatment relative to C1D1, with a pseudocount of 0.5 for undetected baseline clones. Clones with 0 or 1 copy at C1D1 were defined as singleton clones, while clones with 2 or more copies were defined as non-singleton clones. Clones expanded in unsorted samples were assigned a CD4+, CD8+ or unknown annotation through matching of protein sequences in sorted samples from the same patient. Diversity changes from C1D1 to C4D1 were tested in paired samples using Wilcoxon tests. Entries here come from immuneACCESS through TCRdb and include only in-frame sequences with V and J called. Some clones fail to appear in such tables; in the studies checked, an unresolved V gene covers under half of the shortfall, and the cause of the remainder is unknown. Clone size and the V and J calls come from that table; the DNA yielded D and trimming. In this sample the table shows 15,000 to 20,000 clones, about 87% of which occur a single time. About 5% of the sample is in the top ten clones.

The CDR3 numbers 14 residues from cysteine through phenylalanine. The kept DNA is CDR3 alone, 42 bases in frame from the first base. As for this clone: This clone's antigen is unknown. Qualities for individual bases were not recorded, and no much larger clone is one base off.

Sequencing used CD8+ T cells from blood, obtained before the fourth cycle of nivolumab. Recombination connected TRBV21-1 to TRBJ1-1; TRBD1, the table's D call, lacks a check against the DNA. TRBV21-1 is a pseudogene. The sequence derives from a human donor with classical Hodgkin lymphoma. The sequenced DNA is TGTGCCAGCATTCCCAGGGGAGACCAGACTGAAGCTTTCTTT. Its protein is CASIPRGDQTEAFF.